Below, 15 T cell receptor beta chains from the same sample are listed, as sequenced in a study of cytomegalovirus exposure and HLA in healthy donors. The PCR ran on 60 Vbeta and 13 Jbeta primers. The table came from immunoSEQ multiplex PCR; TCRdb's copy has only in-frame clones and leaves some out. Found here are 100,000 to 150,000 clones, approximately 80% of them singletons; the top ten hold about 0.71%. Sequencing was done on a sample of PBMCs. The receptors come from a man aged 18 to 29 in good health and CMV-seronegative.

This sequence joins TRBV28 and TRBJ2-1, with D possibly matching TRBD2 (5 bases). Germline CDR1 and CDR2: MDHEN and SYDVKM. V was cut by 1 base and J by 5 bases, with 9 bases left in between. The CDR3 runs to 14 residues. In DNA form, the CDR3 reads TGTGCCAGCAGTTTATTCCGGGGAAACAATGAGCAGTTCTTC. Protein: CASSLFRGNNEQFF.

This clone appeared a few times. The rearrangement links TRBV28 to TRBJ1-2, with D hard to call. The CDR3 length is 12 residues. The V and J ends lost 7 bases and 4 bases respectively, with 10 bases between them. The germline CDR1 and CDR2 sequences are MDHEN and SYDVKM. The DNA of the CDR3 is TGTGCCAGCAAGAAGCAGGCCTATGGCTACACCTTC. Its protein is CASKKQAYGYTF.

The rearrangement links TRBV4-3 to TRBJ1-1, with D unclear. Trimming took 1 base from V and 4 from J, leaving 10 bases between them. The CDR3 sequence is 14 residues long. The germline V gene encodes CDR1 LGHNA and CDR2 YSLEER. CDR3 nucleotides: TGCGCCAGCAGCCAAGCTGGCAGATCCACTGAAGCTTTCTTT. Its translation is CASSQAGRSTEAFF.

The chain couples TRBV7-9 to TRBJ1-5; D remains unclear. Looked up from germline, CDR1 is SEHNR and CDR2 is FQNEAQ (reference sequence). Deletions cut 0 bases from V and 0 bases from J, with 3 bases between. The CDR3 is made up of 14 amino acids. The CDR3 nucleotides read TGTGCCAGCAGCTTAGCTTATAGCAATCAGCCCCAGCATTTT. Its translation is CASSLAYSNQPQHF.

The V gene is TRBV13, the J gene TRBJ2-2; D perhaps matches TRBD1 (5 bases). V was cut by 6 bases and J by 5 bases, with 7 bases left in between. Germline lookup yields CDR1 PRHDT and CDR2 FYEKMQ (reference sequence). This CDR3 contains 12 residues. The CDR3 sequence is CASRRGTGELFF. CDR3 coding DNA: TGTGCCAGCAGAAGGGGTACCGGGGAGCTGTTTTTT.

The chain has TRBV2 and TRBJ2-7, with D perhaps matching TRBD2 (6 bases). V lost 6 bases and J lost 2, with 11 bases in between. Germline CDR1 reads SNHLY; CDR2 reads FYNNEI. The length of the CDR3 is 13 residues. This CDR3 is CASRSGDTYEQYF. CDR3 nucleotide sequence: TGTGCCAGCAGATCGGGGGATACCTACGAGCAGTACTTC.

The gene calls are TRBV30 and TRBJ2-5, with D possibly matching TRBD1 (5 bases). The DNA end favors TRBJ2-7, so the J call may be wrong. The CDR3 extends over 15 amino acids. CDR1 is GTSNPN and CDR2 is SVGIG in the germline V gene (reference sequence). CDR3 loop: CAWTKLVAGNHEQYF. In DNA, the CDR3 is TGTGCCTGGACCAAACTGGTAGCAGGGAACCACGAGCAGTACTTC.

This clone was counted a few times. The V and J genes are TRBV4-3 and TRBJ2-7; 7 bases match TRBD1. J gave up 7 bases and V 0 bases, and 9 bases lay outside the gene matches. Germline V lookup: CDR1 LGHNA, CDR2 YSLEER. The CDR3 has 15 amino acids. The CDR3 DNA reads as TGCGCCAGCAGCCAAGATCAGTCAGGGGGAAGGGAGCAGTACTTC. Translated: CASSQDQSGGREQYF.

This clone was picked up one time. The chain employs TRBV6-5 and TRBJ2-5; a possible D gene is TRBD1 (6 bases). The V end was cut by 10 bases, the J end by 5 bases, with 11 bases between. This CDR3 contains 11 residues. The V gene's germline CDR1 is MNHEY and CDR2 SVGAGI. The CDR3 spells CATGQGETQYF. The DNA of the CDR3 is TGTGCCACGGGACAAGGGGAGACCCAGTACTTC.

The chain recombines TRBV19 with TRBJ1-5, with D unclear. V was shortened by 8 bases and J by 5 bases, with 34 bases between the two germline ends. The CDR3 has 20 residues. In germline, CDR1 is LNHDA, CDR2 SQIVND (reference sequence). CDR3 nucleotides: TGTGCCAGTGTTGGGTTTTTGGAGTCTGCACTCGGGCCGGACTATCAGCCCCAGCATTTT. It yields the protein CASVGFLESALGPDYQPQHF.

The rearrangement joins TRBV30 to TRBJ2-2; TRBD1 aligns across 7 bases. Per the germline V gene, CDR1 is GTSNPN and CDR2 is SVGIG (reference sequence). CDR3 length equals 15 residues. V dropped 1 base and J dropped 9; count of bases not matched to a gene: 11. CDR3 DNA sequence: TGTGCCTGGAGTGCCCGACAGGGATCCCGGAGGGAGCTGTTTTTT. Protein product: CAWSARQGSRRELFF.

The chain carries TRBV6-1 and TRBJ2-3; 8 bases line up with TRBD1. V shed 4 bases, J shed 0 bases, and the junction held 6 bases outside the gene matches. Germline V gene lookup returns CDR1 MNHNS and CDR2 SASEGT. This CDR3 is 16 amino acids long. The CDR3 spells CASSGGDRPSTDTQYF. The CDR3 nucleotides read TGTGCCAGCAGTGGAGGGGACAGGCCTAGCACAGATACGCAGTATTTT.

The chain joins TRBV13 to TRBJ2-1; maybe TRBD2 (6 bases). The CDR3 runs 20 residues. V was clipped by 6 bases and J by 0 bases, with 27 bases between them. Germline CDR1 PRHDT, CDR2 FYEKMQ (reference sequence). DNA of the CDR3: TGTGCCAGCAGATACCAAAGCGGGCTAGCGAGGCCGAGCTCCTACAATGAGCAGTTCTTC. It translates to CASRYQSGLARPSSYNEQFF.

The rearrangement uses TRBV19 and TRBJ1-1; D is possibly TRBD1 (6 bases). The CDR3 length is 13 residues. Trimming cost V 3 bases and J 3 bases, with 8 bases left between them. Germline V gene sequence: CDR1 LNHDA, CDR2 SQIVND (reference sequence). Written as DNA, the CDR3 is TGTGCCAGTAGTATTAAGGGGGACACTGAAGCTTTCTTT. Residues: CASSIKGDTEAFF.

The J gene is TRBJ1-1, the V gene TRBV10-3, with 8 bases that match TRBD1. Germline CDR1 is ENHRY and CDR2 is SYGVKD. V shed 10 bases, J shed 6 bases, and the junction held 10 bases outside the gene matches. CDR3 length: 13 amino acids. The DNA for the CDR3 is TGTGCCACAGCGGACAGGGAATTCTCTGAAGCTTTCTTT. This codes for CATADREFSEAFF.